This T cell receptor beta chain was identified in a study of control samples from healthy donors and cancer patients. Germline CDR1 reads SEHNR; CDR2 reads FQNEAQ (reference sequence). This CDR3 is built from 15 residues. The V end was cut by 5 bases, the J end by 9 bases, with 17 bases between. TCRdb keeps only in-frame clones here, not all; method: immunoSEQ multiplex PCR. The profile covers roughly 88,000 clones, with approximately 93% appearing a single time and around 1% taken by the ten largest. Sequences were obtained from blood. V usage is TRBV7-9 and J usage is TRBJ1-6; no firm D call. The receptor's source is a woman aged 25 to 39 in good health. The CDR3 DNA is TGTGCCAGCAGCCAGAGGTCCCCGGGTGGTTCACCCCTCCACTTT. Translated, it gives CASSQRSPGGSPLHF.